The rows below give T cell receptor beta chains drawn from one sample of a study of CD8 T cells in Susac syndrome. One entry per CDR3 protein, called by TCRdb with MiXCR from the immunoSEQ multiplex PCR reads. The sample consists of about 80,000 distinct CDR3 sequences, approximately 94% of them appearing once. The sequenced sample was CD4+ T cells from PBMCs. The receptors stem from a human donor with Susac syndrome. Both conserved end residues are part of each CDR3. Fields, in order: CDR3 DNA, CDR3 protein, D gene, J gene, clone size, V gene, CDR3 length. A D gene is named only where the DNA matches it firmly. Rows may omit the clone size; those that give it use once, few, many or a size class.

TGTGCCAGCAGCCCCCGAAGGGGGCGGGATGGCTACACCTTC	CASSPRRGRDGYTF	TRBD1	TRBJ1-2	NA	TRBV7-2	14
TGTGCCACCAGTGATCAACAGGGAACAGATACGCAGTATTTT	CATSDQQGTDTQYF	NA	TRBJ2-3	NA	TRBV24-1	14
TGTGCCAGCAGCCTCACTGGGACAGTCAATTCACCCCTCCACTTT	CASSLTGTVNSPLHF	TRBD1	TRBJ1-6	NA	TRBV11-3	15
TGCGCCAGCAGCTTGCTTAGCACCGGGGAGCTGTTTTTT	CASSLLSTGELFF	NA	TRBJ2-2	NA	TRBV5-1	13
TGTGCCAGCAGCGTAGTAGGGACTAGGCGCTCTGAGCAGTTCTTC	CASSVVGTRRSEQFF	TRBD2	TRBJ2-1	NA	TRBV9	15
TGTGCCAGCAGTTCTGGGGGTTCGATCGGGGGACTTTACAATGAGCAGTTCTTC	CASSSGGSIGGLYNEQFF	NA	TRBJ2-1	NA	TRBV5-4	18
TGTGCCAGCAGTTCCGGACGGGGCTGGGTTACGCAGTATTTT	CASSSGRGWVTQYF	NA	TRBJ2-3	NA	TRBV27	14
TGTGCCAGCAGTATGACAGGGGGCTCCTACGAGCAGTACTTC	CASSMTGGSYEQYF	TRBD1	TRBJ2-7	NA	TRBV6-1	14
TGTGCCAGCACAATAGGTTCCTCGAGCTCCTACGAGCAGTACTTC	CASTIGSSSSYEQYF	NA	TRBJ2-7	NA	TRBV7-2	15
TGTGCCATCAGGGGACAGCCTGGCTATGGCTACACCTTC	CAIRGQPGYGYTF	TRBD1	TRBJ1-2	NA	TRBV10-3	13
TGCAGTGCTCCCACTAGCTTTGGGGAGACCCAGTACTTC	CSAPTSFGETQYF	NA	TRBJ2-5	once	TRBV20-1	13
TGTGCCAGCAGCTTAACGGCCTTGAACACTGAAGCTTTCTTT	CASSLTALNTEAFF	NA	TRBJ1-1	NA	TRBV7-9	14
TGTGCCACCAGTGACGGGACTTCCGTGGGACTCGGGGGGGAGACCCAGTACTTC	CATSDGTSVGLGGETQYF	TRBD2	TRBJ2-5	NA	TRBV24-1	18
TGTGCCAGCAGGGCGGACAGGGCAAGTAATTCACCCCTCCACTTT	CASRADRASNSPLHF	TRBD1	TRBJ1-6	NA	TRBV2	15
TGTGCCAGCAGTTTCTGGGGGGCGCGGGGCACAGATACGCAGTATTTT	CASSFWGARGTDTQYF	NA	TRBJ2-3	NA	TRBV27	16
TGTGCCAGCTCACCCGGACAGGGGAGGAATCAGCCCCAGCATTTT	CASSPGQGRNQPQHF	TRBD1	TRBJ1-5	NA	TRBV18	15
TGTGCCAGTAGCCCTAGCCCGAGCTCCTACAATGAGCAGTTCTTC	CASSPSPSSYNEQFF	NA	TRBJ2-1	NA	TRBV19	15
TGTGCCACCAGGGGGACGGCAGGGGAGACCCAGTACTTC	CATRGTAGETQYF	NA	TRBJ2-5	NA	TRBV24-1	13
TGTGCCAGCAGGGTGGCAGGGAGTTCCTACAATGAGCAGTTCTTC	CASRVAGSSYNEQFF	NA	TRBJ2-1	NA	TRBV7-2	15
TGCGCCAGCAGCCCGGGGGGGACAGATAGCAATCAGCCCCAGCATTTT	CASSPGGTDSNQPQHF	TRBD1	TRBJ1-5	NA	TRBV5-1	16
TGCAGCGTTGAAGGGCGGAGATACAATGAGCAGTTCTTC	CSVEGRRYNEQFF	NA	TRBJ2-1	NA	TRBV29-1	13
TGTGCCAGCAGCTTAGGCTACGGGGGCAGGAGAGCTAACTATGGCTACACCTTC	CASSLGYGGRRANYGYTF	NA	TRBJ1-2	once	TRBV7-2	18
TGCAGCGTTGTAGCAGGGGGCGCGAGGAATGAGCAGTTCTTC	CSVVAGGARNEQFF	TRBD1	TRBJ2-1	NA	TRBV29-1	14
TGTGCCAGCATCCCAGCCCGGGGGGGCGAATGGAATGAGCAGTTCTTC	CASIPARGGEWNEQFF	TRBD2	TRBJ2-1	NA	TRBV7-2	16
TGTGCCAGCAGAACGGGGGCAGAGACCCAGTACTTC	CASRTGAETQYF	NA	TRBJ2-5	NA	TRBV6-5	12
TGTGCCAGCAGCTTAGTATCATACGAGCAGTACTTC	CASSLVSYEQYF	NA	TRBJ2-7	NA	TRBV7-2	12
TGTGCCAGCAGTGAACTAGCGGGGTTGTACGAGCAGTACTTC	CASSELAGLYEQYF	TRBD2	TRBJ2-7	NA	TRBV2	14
TGTGCCAGCAATATGGACAATAACTATGGCTACACCTTC	CASNMDNNYGYTF	NA	TRBJ1-2	NA	TRBV28	13
TGTGCCAGCAGCGTAGTGGAGGGAGCCCCCGGGGAGCTGTTTTTT	CASSVVEGAPGELFF	NA	TRBJ2-2	NA	TRBV9	15
TGTGCCAGCAGTTTACTCACCGGGACTAGCGGGAAAGAGACCCAGTACTTC	CASSLLTGTSGKETQYF	TRBD2	TRBJ2-5	NA	TRBV28	17
TGTGCCAGCAGTTTAAGGCTCGAAGTTGCTGGCACAGATACGCAGTATTTT	CASSLRLEVAGTDTQYF	NA	TRBJ2-3	NA	TRBV12-3/TRBV12-4	17
TGTGCCAGCAGCCAAGATCTCTATGACTCAGATAGGATTCAGCCCCAGCATTTT	CASSQDLYDSDRIQPQHF	NA	TRBJ1-5	NA	TRBV4-2	18
TGTGCCAGCAGCTTAGGTAGCCCGCGGGCTCAAGAGACCCAGTACTTC	CASSLGSPRAQETQYF	NA	TRBJ2-5	NA	TRBV7-2	16
TGCAGTGCTAGCCATCGCACAGATACGCAGTATTTT	CSASHRTDTQYF	NA	TRBJ2-3	NA	TRBV20-1	12
TGTGCCAGCAGCTTCGACGGGCCTAACTATGGCTACACCTTC	CASSFDGPNYGYTF	NA	TRBJ1-2	NA	TRBV5-6	14
TGTGCCAGCAGCCCCGGGACAGGCGGGAGGGCGGCTTTCTTT	CASSPGTGGRAAFF	TRBD1	TRBJ1-1	once	TRBV3-1	14
TGTGCCAGCAGTTACCCCGGGACAGGGGCTGGAGATACGCAGTATTTT	CASSYPGTGAGDTQYF	TRBD1	TRBJ2-3	NA	TRBV6-2/TRBV6-3	16
TGCAGCGTTGATCCCTCTTTTGGGTATGGCTACACCTTC	CSVDPSFGYGYTF	NA	TRBJ1-2	few	TRBV29-1	13
TGCGCCAGGCTCGGTAGCCTGGAGACCCAGTACTTC	CARLGSLETQYF	NA	TRBJ2-5	NA	TRBV10-2	12
TGTGCCAGCAGTGAAGAGGGGGGTGCTGGAAACACCATATATTTT	CASSEEGGAGNTIYF	NA	TRBJ1-3	NA	TRBV2	15
TGTGCCAGCAGCTTTAGGACAAAGGCGAACACTGAAGCTTTCTTT	CASSFRTKANTEAFF	NA	TRBJ1-1	NA	TRBV7-2	15
TGCAGCGCAGAACGCCCGCAGGGGGATGTCTACGAGCAGTACTTC	CSAERPQGDVYEQYF	TRBD1	TRBJ2-7	NA	TRBV29-1	15
TGTGCCAGCAGAGTCCGTGGGGGCCCCTCCTACAATGAGCAGTTCTTC	CASRVRGGPSYNEQFF	NA	TRBJ2-1	NA	TRBV6-6	16
TGTGCCAGCACCTGGGGGAGCGGGGTCCGCGAGCAGTACTTC	CASTWGSGVREQYF	TRBD2	TRBJ2-7	NA	TRBV6-6	14
TGTGCCACCAGCAGGACTCCCCGGGAGACCCAGTACTTC	CATSRTPRETQYF	NA	TRBJ2-5	once	TRBV15	13